The next 3 T cell receptor beta chains were all read from a single sample in a study of T cell repertoires in cytomegalovirus infection. TCRdb fed the reads into MiXCR, producing one record per CDR3 protein. The table has about 740,000 distinct CDR3 sequences, roughly 36% seen once. The sample comprised PBMCs. These TCRs come from a human donor in good health (CMV status not recorded). Some clones in this sample may be carry-over from other donors' samples.

This clonotype was picked up a small number of times. The genes are TRBV20-1 and TRBJ2-3, with a possible D match to TRBD2 (7 bases). Looked up from germline, CDR1 is DFQATT and CDR2 is SNEGSKA (reference sequence). Trimming left V 5 bases short and J 6 bases short, with 24 bases between. The CDR3 sequence is 16 residues long. The CDR3 DNA sequence: TGCAGTGCTGCAGCACTTGAGGGGGGGGCATGGGATACGCAGTATTTT. Protein product: CSAAALEGGAWDTQYF.

This clonotype appeared a single time. A much larger clone is a single base away; this may be a read error. V and J are TRBV7-6 and TRBJ1-4, with D perhaps matching TRBD1 (6 bases). This CDR3 comprises 15 residues. Germline V gives CDR1 SGHVS, CDR2 FNYEAQ. The chain's CDR3 is CASSLTGTTNEQLFF. CDR3 nucleotide sequence: TGTGCCAGCAGCCTAACCGGGACAACGAATGAACAACTGTTTTTT.

V is TRBV28 and J is TRBJ2-2, with 15 bases fitting TRBD2. The CDR3 contains 19 residues. V trimming: 1 base; J trimming: 3 bases; junction bases outside the gene matches: 6. Germline CDR1 is MDHEN and CDR2 is SYDVKM. The chain's CDR3 is CASSLLRTSGRADTGELFF. CDR3 sequence (DNA): TGTGCCAGCAGTTTATTACGGACTAGCGGGAGGGCCGACACCGGGGAGCTGTTTTTT.